This is a list of T cell receptor beta chains from one sample in a study of identical twins. One entry per CDR3 protein, called by TCRdb with MiXCR from the 5' RACE reads. The sample shows 1.5 million to 2 million distinct CDR3 sequences, 25% to 35% of them seen only once. Input material: cord blood. The receptors shown here come from a newborn girl in good health. Each CDR3 is given with its conserved first and last residue. The order of the fields is D gene, V gene, J gene, clone size, CDR3 DNA, CDR3 protein. D genes are given only for firm matches. Clone size is stated in some rows and not others, as once, few, many or a class when expanded.

D: TRBD1
V: TRBV28
J: TRBJ2-6
size: .
DNA: TGTGCCAGCGACAGGGGGCGAAGAGGCCCCTCTGGGGCCAACGTCCTGACTTTC
CDR3: CASDRGRRGPSGANVLTF

D: .
V: TRBV4-2
J: TRBJ2-7
size: .
DNA: TGTGCCAGCAGCGTTCCCGGGATGCCAAATGAGCAGTACTTC
CDR3: CASSVPGMPNEQYF

D: .
V: TRBV5-3
J: TRBJ2-7
size: .
DNA: TGTGCCAGCAGCTTGGTGTCGGGGCACACCTACTCCTACGAGCAGTACTTC
CDR3: CASSLVSGHTYSYEQYF

D: .
V: TRBV20-1
J: TRBJ1-2
size: few
DNA: TGCAGTGCTATCCACAACCACTACACCTTC
CDR3: CSAIHNHYTF

D: TRBD2
V: TRBV12-3/TRBV12-4
J: TRBJ2-3
size: many
DNA: TGTGCCAGCAGTCCCGGACTAGTGGGTATTCGTACGCAGTATTTT
CDR3: CASSPGLVGIRTQYF

D: TRBD2
V: TRBV7-9
J: TRBJ2-7
size: .
DNA: TGTGCCAGCAGCTCCATGGGACTAGATGGGTACGAGCAGTACTTC
CDR3: CASSSMGLDGYEQYF

D: .
V: TRBV20-1
J: TRBJ2-7
size: many
DNA: TGCAGTGCCCGTCACCCATCGGGCTCCTACGAGCAGTACTTC
CDR3: CSARHPSGSYEQYF

D: .
V: TRBV11-2
J: TRBJ1-2
size: .
DNA: TGTGCCAGCAGCTTAACCAATACACAGTCTAGCTACACCTTC
CDR3: CASSLTNTQSSYTF

D: .
V: TRBV27
J: TRBJ1-5
size: .
DNA: TGTGCCAGCAATTTAGGACGGCATCAGCCCCAGCATTTT
CDR3: CASNLGRHQPQHF

D: .
V: TRBV4-2
J: TRBJ1-2
size: .
DNA: TGTGCCAGCAGCCAAACTGACAATAACTATGGCTACACCTTC
CDR3: CASSQTDNNYGYTF

D: .
V: TRBV19
J: TRBJ2-3
size: .
DNA: TGTGCCAGTAGTATGAGGCAGGGAAGTCCAGATACGCAGTATTTT
CDR3: CASSMRQGSPDTQYF

D: TRBD2
V: TRBV4-1
J: TRBJ2-3
size: .
DNA: TGCGCCAGCAGCCCCCGGACTAGCCGGTACACAGATACGCAGTATTTT
CDR3: CASSPRTSRYTDTQYF

D: TRBD2
V: TRBV5-5
J: TRBJ2-7
size: .
DNA: TGTGCCAGCAGCTTGGAACTAGCGTTCCACGAGCAGTACTTC
CDR3: CASSLELAFHEQYF

D: .
V: TRBV6-1
J: TRBJ1-4
size: few
DNA: TGTGCCAGCAGTGACGGACAGTCAACTAATGAAAAACTGTTTTTT
CDR3: CASSDGQSTNEKLFF

D: .
V: TRBV4-2
J: TRBJ2-1
size: .
DNA: TGTGCCAGCAGCCCGCGCTTCAGGGGCTGGACCTACAATGAGCAGTTCTTC
CDR3: CASSPRFRGWTYNEQFF

D: .
V: TRBV11-2
J: TRBJ2-3
size: .
DNA: TGTGCCAGCAGCTCCTTAGCGGCCCCTACGCAGTATTTT
CDR3: CASSSLAAPTQYF

D: .
V: TRBV20-1
J: TRBJ1-3
size: once
DNA: TGCAGTGCCAGTAAGGGCAGCTCTGGAAACACCATATATTTT
CDR3: CSASKGSSGNTIYF

D: .
V: TRBV28
J: TRBJ2-5
size: few
DNA: TGTGCCAGCAGTTTAGAGGGTGTGCGGGAGACCCAGTACTTC
CDR3: CASSLEGVRETQYF

D: TRBD2
V: TRBV5-1
J: TRBJ2-3
size: .
DNA: TGCGCCAGCAGCTTCCCTAGCGGGACCGACACAGATACGCAGTATTTT
CDR3: CASSFPSGTDTDTQYF

D: TRBD1
V: TRBV4-1
J: TRBJ2-3
size: .
DNA: TGCGCCAGCAGCCAAGGGGGGACAGCCAGCACAGATACGCAGTATTTT
CDR3: CASSQGGTASTDTQYF

D: .
V: TRBV5-1
J: TRBJ1-4
size: .
DNA: TGCGCCAGCAGCCGGGACGGCTCTAATGAAAAACTGTTTTTT
CDR3: CASSRDGSNEKLFF

D: TRBD2
V: TRBV7-2
J: TRBJ2-2
size: .
DNA: TGTGCCAGCAGCTTCGGGACTAGCACCGGGGAGCTGTTTTTT
CDR3: CASSFGTSTGELFF

D: TRBD1
V: TRBV10-3
J: TRBJ2-7
size: few
DNA: TGTGCCATCAGTGAACCCAGGGGGTCCCCCTACGAGCAGTACTTC
CDR3: CAISEPRGSPYEQYF

D: TRBD2
V: TRBV3-1
J: TRBJ2-5
size: .
DNA: TGTGCCCGCAGCCAAGATGCTAGCGGGAGTGAGACCCAGTACTTC
CDR3: CARSQDASGSETQYF

D: TRBD1
V: TRBV4-2
J: TRBJ1-1
size: few
DNA: TGTGCCAGCAGCCATTTCCCCGGGACAGGGTCCACTGAAGCTTTCTTT
CDR3: CASSHFPGTGSTEAFF

D: TRBD1
V: TRBV20-1
J: TRBJ2-7
size: many
DNA: TGCAGTGCCAGGGACAGAACCTACGAGCAGTACTTC
CDR3: CSARDRTYEQYF

D: TRBD1
V: TRBV19
J: TRBJ2-5
size: .
DNA: TGTGCCAGTACCGATACATGGACAGGGTCAGCTGAGCAGTACTTC
CDR3: CASTDTWTGSAEQYF

D: TRBD2
V: TRBV9
J: TRBJ2-1
size: .
DNA: TGTGCCAGCAGCGTAGCGGGGGGGGCCTCCTACAATGAGCAGTTCTTC
CDR3: CASSVAGGASYNEQFF

D: TRBD2
V: TRBV29-1
J: TRBJ2-1
size: few
DNA: TGCAGCGTTGCCCCCCCAGGGGCGGGGGGCTACAATGAGCAGTTCTTC
CDR3: CSVAPPGAGGYNEQFF

D: TRBD1
V: TRBV28
J: TRBJ1-5
size: few
DNA: TGTGCCAGCAGTCCTAACAGGGGTCCAAATCAGCCCCAGCATTTT
CDR3: CASSPNRGPNQPQHF

D: .
V: TRBV29-1
J: TRBJ1-4
size: few
DNA: TGCAGCGTTCGGGACACCCTTTTGGAAAAACTGTTTTTT
CDR3: CSVRDTLLEKLFF

D: .
V: TRBV25-1
J: TRBJ2-7
size: .
DNA: TGTGCCAGCGGAATCTCCGGGGTCCACGTGCAGTACTTC
CDR3: CASGISGVHVQYF

D: TRBD2
V: TRBV7-2
J: TRBJ2-3
size: many
DNA: TGTGCCAGCAGCTTAGTTCTAGCGGGCATCACAGATACGCAGTATTTT
CDR3: CASSLVLAGITDTQYF

D: .
V: TRBV20-1
J: TRBJ2-1
size: .
DNA: TGCAGTGCTAGGAGGGGCGCTAATTACAATGAGCAGTTCTTC
CDR3: CSARRGANYNEQFF

D: TRBD2
V: TRBV29-1
J: TRBJ2-1
size: few
DNA: TGCAGCTTCGGGGGACTAGCGGACAATGAGCAGTTCTTC
CDR3: CSFGGLADNEQFF

D: .
V: TRBV6-1
J: TRBJ2-7
size: .
DNA: TGTGCCAGCAGGGGGAACGCCCACAATGAGCAGTACTTC
CDR3: CASRGNAHNEQYF

D: .
V: TRBV7-2
J: TRBJ2-5
size: .
DNA: TGTGCCAGCAGCTTAGGCCTCCGGACCGCCGAGACCCAGTACTTC
CDR3: CASSLGLRTAETQYF

D: .
V: TRBV6-1
J: TRBJ2-1
size: many
DNA: TGTGCCAGCAGCCCCAGGACAGTCTACAATGAGCAGTTCTTC
CDR3: CASSPRTVYNEQFF

D: .
V: TRBV28
J: TRBJ2-6
size: few
DNA: TGTGCCAGCAGTTTTTCCCGGGAAGGGGCCAACGTCCTGACTTTC
CDR3: CASSFSREGANVLTF

D: .
V: TRBV12-3/TRBV12-4
J: TRBJ2-4
size: many
DNA: TGTGCCAGCAGTTCTTGGGTAGCCAAAAACATTCAGTACTTC
CDR3: CASSSWVAKNIQYF

D: TRBD1
V: TRBV29-1
J: TRBJ2-3
size: .
DNA: TGCAGCGTTGGATGGGACAGGGGTGCCGATACGCAGTATTTT
CDR3: CSVGWDRGADTQYF

D: .
V: TRBV12-3/TRBV12-4
J: TRBJ1-1
size: .
DNA: TGTGCCAGCAGTTTAAGACGGTCAACAGGGGAAGCTTTCTTT
CDR3: CASSLRRSTGEAFF

D: .
V: TRBV29-1
J: TRBJ1-2
size: few
DNA: TGCAGCGCCGGAGGGGGGACCGCAGGCCCTAACTATGGCTACACCTTC
CDR3: CSAGGGTAGPNYGYTF

D: TRBD2
V: TRBV27
J: TRBJ2-1
size: few
DNA: TGTGCCAGCAGTTTACCCCGACTAGCGGGGGGCAATGAGCAGTTCTTC
CDR3: CASSLPRLAGGNEQFF

D: TRBD2
V: TRBV13
J: TRBJ2-7
size: many
DNA: TGTGCCAGCAGACCCACTAGCGCACCCTACGAGCAGTACTTC
CDR3: CASRPTSAPYEQYF

D: TRBD2
V: TRBV20-1
J: TRBJ2-5
size: few
DNA: TGCAGTGCTAAGCCGGGACTAGCGGAATACAATGAGCAGTACTTC
CDR3: CSAKPGLAEYNEQYF

D: .
V: TRBV10-3
J: TRBJ2-7
size: few
DNA: TGTGCCATCAGCCCTGAAAGCTCCTACAATGAGCAGTACTTC
CDR3: CAISPESSYNEQYF

D: TRBD1
V: TRBV7-9
J: TRBJ1-3
size: .
DNA: TGTGCCAGCAGCCTCGGGACAGCCTCTGGAAACACCATATATTTT
CDR3: CASSLGTASGNTIYF

D: .
V: TRBV20-1
J: TRBJ2-7
size: .
DNA: TGCAGTGCTAGAGGGGCCTACTCCTACGAGCAGTACTTC
CDR3: CSARGAYSYEQYF

D: TRBD1
V: TRBV11-1
J: TRBJ2-1
size: few
DNA: TGTGCCAGCAGCCCCCGACAGGGGAGCATCAATGAGCAGTTCTTC
CDR3: CASSPRQGSINEQFF

D: .
V: TRBV7-2
J: TRBJ2-4
size: .
DNA: TGTGCCAGCAGCTTAGCTTCCCGCCTATTTCGCAAAAACATTCAGTACTTC
CDR3: CASSLASRLFRKNIQYF

D: .
V: TRBV10-2
J: TRBJ2-7
size: .
DNA: TGCGCCAGCAGTAAGTTTCCTCGCGGCACCTCCTACGAGCAGTACTTC
CDR3: CASSKFPRGTSYEQYF

D: .
V: TRBV21-1
J: TRBJ2-4
size: .
DNA: TGTGCCAGCAGCAAAGTGAACAATGGGTACTTC
CDR3: CASSKVNNGYF

D: TRBD1
V: TRBV5-1
J: TRBJ1-2
size: few
DNA: TGCGCCAGCACCTTAGACAGGGCTAACTATGGCTACACCTTC
CDR3: CASTLDRANYGYTF

D: .
V: TRBV3-1
J: TRBJ2-3
size: .
DNA: TGTGCCAGCAGTCGGGCAACTACTGGCACAGATACGCAGTATTTT
CDR3: CASSRATTGTDTQYF

D: .
V: TRBV29-1
J: TRBJ1-2
size: .
DNA: TGCAGCGTTGAGCCCCTCTATGGCTACACCTTC
CDR3: CSVEPLYGYTF

D: TRBD1
V: TRBV6-1
J: TRBJ1-1
size: few
DNA: TGTGCTTCCGACCGGACAGGAGGTTTCCGCATGAACACTGAAGCTTTCTTT
CDR3: CASDRTGGFRMNTEAFF

D: TRBD1
V: TRBV10-3
J: TRBJ1-5
size: few
DNA: TGTGCCATCAGTCAGACAGGGATGGGCAATCAGCCCCAGCATTTT
CDR3: CAISQTGMGNQPQHF

D: .
V: TRBV11-3
J: TRBJ2-3
size: .
DNA: TGTGCCAGCAGCTTAGGGTCCGTCGGGGCAGCGCAGTATTTT
CDR3: CASSLGSVGAAQYF

D: TRBD1
V: TRBV28
J: TRBJ1-4
size: .
DNA: TGTGCCAGCACCCCGGACAGGGGAGGGGAAAAACTGTTTTTT
CDR3: CASTPDRGGEKLFF